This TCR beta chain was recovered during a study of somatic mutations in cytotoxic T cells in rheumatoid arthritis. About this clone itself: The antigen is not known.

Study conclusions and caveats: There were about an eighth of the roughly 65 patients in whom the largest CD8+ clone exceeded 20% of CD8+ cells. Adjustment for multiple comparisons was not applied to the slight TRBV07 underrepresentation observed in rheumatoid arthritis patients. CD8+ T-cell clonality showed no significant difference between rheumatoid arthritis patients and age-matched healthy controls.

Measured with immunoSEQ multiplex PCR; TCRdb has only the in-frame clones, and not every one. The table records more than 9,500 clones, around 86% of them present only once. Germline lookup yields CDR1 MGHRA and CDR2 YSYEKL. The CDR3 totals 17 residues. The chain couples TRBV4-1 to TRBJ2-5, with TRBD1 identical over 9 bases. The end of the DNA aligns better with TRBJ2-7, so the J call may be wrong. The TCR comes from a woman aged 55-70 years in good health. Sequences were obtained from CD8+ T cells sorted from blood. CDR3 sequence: CASSHDPQDRGSYEQYF. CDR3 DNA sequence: TGCGCCAGCAGCCACGATCCCCAGGACAGGGGCTCCTACGAGCAGTACTTC.